This TCR beta chain was observed in a study of blood T cell repertoires in COVID-19. The wider study: The United States, Italy and Spain were the sources of the acute and convalescent COVID-19 samples. Sample material is recorded as cDNA or gDNA derived from T cells, B-cell-depleted T cells, or PBMCs.

Trimming removed 5 bases at V and 2 bases at J, with 7 bases between. Germline values: CDR1 LNHNV, CDR2 YYDKDF (reference sequence). The CDR3 has 13 residues. Original handling: Amplification of reference gene primers was used by the study to estimate nucleated cell counts. Sequencing used immunoSEQ multiplex PCR; TCRdb keeps in-frame clones, though not all of them. V and J calls and clone size come straight from that table; D and trimming were deduced from the DNA. The table records under 60,000 clones, 90% of them present only once. Sequenced input: peripheral blood. This chain uses TRBV15 with TRBJ2-4; possible D gene TRBD2, 5 bases. The receptor comes from a human donor in a cohort sampled during active COVID-19. The CDR3 DNA reads TGTGCCACCAGCGCCGGGACCAAAAACATTCAGTACTTC. Translating it yields CATSAGTKNIQYF.